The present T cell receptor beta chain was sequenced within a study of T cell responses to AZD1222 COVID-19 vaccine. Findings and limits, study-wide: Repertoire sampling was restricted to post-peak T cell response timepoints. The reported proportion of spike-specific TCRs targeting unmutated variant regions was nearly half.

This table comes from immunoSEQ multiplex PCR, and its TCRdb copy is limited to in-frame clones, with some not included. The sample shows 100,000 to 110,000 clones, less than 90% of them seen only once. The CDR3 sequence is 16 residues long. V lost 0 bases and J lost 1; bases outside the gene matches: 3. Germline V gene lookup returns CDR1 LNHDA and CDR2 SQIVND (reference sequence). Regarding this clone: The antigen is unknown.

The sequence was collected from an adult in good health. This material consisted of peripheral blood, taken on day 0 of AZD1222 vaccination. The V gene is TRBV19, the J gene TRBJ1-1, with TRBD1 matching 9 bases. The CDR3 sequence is CASSIDLGQGNTEAFF. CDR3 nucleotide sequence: TGTGCCAGTAGTATAGATCTGGGACAGGGGAACACTGAAGCTTTCTTT. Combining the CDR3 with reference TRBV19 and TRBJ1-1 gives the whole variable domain DGGITQSPKYLFRKEGQNVTLSCEQNLNHDAMYWYRQDPGQGLRLIYYSQIVNDFQKGDIAEGYSVSREKKESFPLTVTSAQKNPTAFYLCASSIDLGQGNTEAFFGQGTRLTVV.